The 8 T cell receptor beta chains given below trace back to one sample, sequenced in a study of blood T cell repertoires in COVID-19. The protocol was immunoSEQ multiplex PCR, while the TCRdb copy is restricted to in-frame clones and leaves out a portion. The sample includes over 30,000 clones, about 80% of them seen just once. Material: peripheral blood. The receptors were gathered from an elderly man with active or convalescent COVID-19.

The chain has TRBV2 and TRBJ1-4, with 7 bases identical to TRBD1. V shed 6 bases, J shed 4 bases, and the junction held 8 bases outside the gene matches. The CDR3 is 15 residues long. CDR1 SNHLY and CDR2 FYNNEI come from the germline V gene. The CDR3 sequence is CASSFQGGGNEKLFF. CDR3 nucleotides: TGTGCCAGCAGCTTCCAGGGGGGTGGTAATGAAAAACTGTTTTTT.

V and J are TRBV15 and TRBJ2-2; D may be TRBD2 (5 bases). Per germline, CDR1 LNHNV and CDR2 YYDKDF (reference sequence). The CDR3 covers 15 residues. V was cut by 2 bases and J by 0 bases, with 7 bases left in between. CDR3 nucleotide sequence: TGTGCCACCAGCAGACCCGGGGCGAACACCGGGGAGCTGTTTTTT. Amino acids: CATSRPGANTGELFF.

V and J are TRBV30 and TRBJ1-4; the match to TRBD1 covers 9 bases. The CDR3 is 16 residues long. Germline CDR1 and CDR2: GTSNPN and SVGIG (reference sequence). The ends lost 1 base at V and 3 bases at J; junction bases unmatched: 6. CDR3: CAWSGGTGRANEKLFF. The CDR3 coding sequence is TGTGCCTGGAGTGGGGGGACAGGGAGGGCTAATGAAAAACTGTTTTTT. The full variable domain, in which reference TRBV30 and TRBJ1-4 provide the parts outside the CDR3, is SQTIHQWPATLVQPVGSPLSLECTVEGTSNPNLYWYRQAAGRGLQLLFYSVGIGQISSEVPQNLSASRPQDRQFILSSKKLLLSDSGFYLCAWSGGTGRANEKLFFGSGTQLSVL.

The chain couples TRBV7-3 to TRBJ2-3, with 10 bases aligning to TRBD1. The germline gives CDR1 SGHTA, CDR2 FQGTGA. The CDR3 totals 17 residues. With V trimmed by 1 base and J by 4 bases, 8 bases remained unmatched. The CDR3 bases are TGTGCCAGCAGCTTAAGTGTCGGGACAGGGGAACCAGATACGCAGTATTTT. Protein sequence: CASSLSVGTGEPDTQYF.

The rearrangement links TRBV7-3 to TRBJ2-1; weak D call: TRBD1 (5 bases). Per the germline V gene, CDR1 is SGHTA and CDR2 is FQGTGA. V dropped 4 bases and J dropped 5 bases, with 12 bases sitting between them. The CDR3 extends over 14 amino acids. The CDR3 DNA sequence: TGTGCCAGCAGCTATCAGGGTTCGGACAATGAGCAGTTCTTC. Its translation: CASSYQGSDNEQFF.

The J gene is TRBJ2-2, the V gene TRBV11-2; 10 bases map to TRBD2. The CDR3 is 15 residues long. Germline V CDR1 and CDR2: SGHAT, FQNNGV. Trimming removed 3 bases from V and 7 bases from J; junction bases left unmatched: 5. The CDR3 sequence: CASSLASGGGGELFF. Here the CDR3 DNA reads TGTGCCAGCAGCTTGGCTAGCGGGGGCGGCGGGGAGCTGTTTTTT.

Only a few counts were recorded for this clone. The chain uses TRBV5-1 and TRBJ2-7; D is uncertain. V lost 0 bases to trimming and J lost 3 bases, with 7 bases between them. Germline V gene lookup returns CDR1 SGHRS and CDR2 YFSETQ. The CDR3 length is 13 residues. CDR3 coding DNA: TGCGCCAGCAGCTTGGGTTCTAGCTACGAGCAGTACTTC. Translating gives CASSLGSSYEQYF.

The chain couples TRBV18 to TRBJ2-7; TRBD2 aligns across 7 bases. V lost 6 bases, J lost 2 bases, and 7 bases stayed unmatched. Germline values: CDR1 KGHSH, CDR2 LQKENI. The CDR3 loop spans 14 amino acids. In nucleotides, the CDR3 is TGTGCCAGCTCTGGGAGCGGGGTTCCCTACGAGCAGTACTTC. This sequence encodes CASSGSGVPYEQYF.